These T cell receptor beta chains were read from a single sample in a study of identical twins. Each CDR3 protein gets one entry after TCRdb re-called the 5' RACE reads with MiXCR. This table holds around 230,000 distinct CDR3 sequences, less than 9.5% found once. Input material: memory (CD45RO+) T cells sorted from blood. All receptors derive from a woman aged 18-30 years in good health. Each CDR3 is given with its conserved first and last residue. The order of the fields is D gene, J gene, clone size, V gene, CDR3 DNA, CDR3 protein. The D gene is left open where the match is weak. Size tells how often a clone was seen (once, few, many) or the class of an expanded clone, and some rows leave it out.

D: .
J: TRBJ2-1
size: few
V: TRBV20-1
DNA: TGCAGTGCTTTCTCCCCCGGGGGCGATGAGCAGTTCTTC
CDR3: CSAFSPGGDEQFF

D: TRBD2
J: TRBJ2-5
size: few
V: TRBV5-6
DNA: TGTGCCAGCACACGGGGAGGGATGCAAGAGACCCAGTACTTC
CDR3: CASTRGGMQETQYF

D: .
J: TRBJ2-1
size: .
V: TRBV5-1
DNA: TGCGCCAGCAGCATAGGAAGCCGCAATGAGCAGTTCTTC
CDR3: CASSIGSRNEQFF

D: .
J: TRBJ1-4
size: .
V: TRBV11-2
DNA: TGTGCCAGCAGCTTAGCACGGGCTTTTAATGAAAAACTGTTTTTT
CDR3: CASSLARAFNEKLFF

D: TRBD1
J: TRBJ2-7
size: .
V: TRBV4-1
DNA: TGCGCCAGCAGCCCTAACCGGGACAGGGTCTACGAGCAGTACTTC
CDR3: CASSPNRDRVYEQYF

D: TRBD1
J: TRBJ1-1
size: few
V: TRBV7-9
DNA: TGTGCCAGCAGCTTACCAGGGGGCGCGAACACTGAAGCTTTCTTT
CDR3: CASSLPGGANTEAFF

D: .
J: TRBJ2-1
size: .
V: TRBV18
DNA: TGTGCCAGCTCACCAGAGGGGTGGTCCTACAATGAGCAGTTCTTC
CDR3: CASSPEGWSYNEQFF

D: TRBD2
J: TRBJ2-3
size: .
V: TRBV12-5
DNA: TGTGCTGGTTCCGGGGGGGCGGGAGCTACAGATACGCAGTATTTT
CDR3: CAGSGGAGATDTQYF

D: .
J: TRBJ1-2
size: few
V: TRBV9
DNA: TGTGCCAGCAGCGTTGGGACAACTTATGGCTACACCTTC
CDR3: CASSVGTTYGYTF

D: .
J: TRBJ2-3
size: many
V: TRBV10-2
DNA: TGCGCCAGCAAAGGGGGGCTAAGCACAGATACGCAGTATTTT
CDR3: CASKGGLSTDTQYF

D: TRBD1
J: TRBJ2-1
size: many
V: TRBV4-3
DNA: TGCGCCAGCAGCCAAACGGGACAGGGGTACAATGAGCAGTTCTTC
CDR3: CASSQTGQGYNEQFF

D: TRBD1
J: TRBJ1-6
size: few
V: TRBV6-1
DNA: TGTGCCAGCCACAGGGGGGTCGAGTCACCCCTCCACTTT
CDR3: CASHRGVESPLHF

D: TRBD1
J: TRBJ2-3
size: .
V: TRBV28
DNA: TGTGCCAGCAGCCCGTGGGGGACAGGGTCAGATACGCAGTATTTT
CDR3: CASSPWGTGSDTQYF

D: .
J: TRBJ1-1
size: .
V: TRBV5-5
DNA: TGTGCCATGGGCTCTGGGTGGAACACTGAAGCTTTCTTT
CDR3: CAMGSGWNTEAFF

D: TRBD2
J: TRBJ2-4
size: .
V: TRBV20-1
DNA: TGCAGCGCTAGACTAGCGGGCGATCTAGCCAAAAACATTCAGTACTTC
CDR3: CSARLAGDLAKNIQYF

D: TRBD2
J: TRBJ2-1
size: many
V: TRBV7-9
DNA: TGTGCCAGCAGCTTAGACTTTGGGGGGGGATATCGTGTGTTCTTC
CDR3: CASSLDFGGGYRVFF

D: .
J: TRBJ1-2
size: few
V: TRBV7-2
DNA: TGTGCCAGCAGCTTTGGTCAGGGAAGAAGGGATGGCTACACCTTC
CDR3: CASSFGQGRRDGYTF

D: .
J: TRBJ2-5
size: few
V: TRBV10-3
DNA: TGTGCCATCAGTGAGTCGGCAGAGACCCAGTACTTC
CDR3: CAISESAETQYF

D: .
J: TRBJ1-1
size: .
V: TRBV10-3
DNA: TGTGCCATCAGCACAGGAAAGGAAAACACTGAAGCTTTCTTT
CDR3: CAISTGKENTEAFF

D: .
J: TRBJ1-5
size: .
V: TRBV10-2
DNA: TGCGCCAGCAGTGAAAGGGTAGGGCAGCCCCAGCATTTT
CDR3: CASSERVGQPQHF